This T cell receptor (beta chain) was observed in a study of cytomegalovirus exposure and HLA in healthy donors (dated by TCRdb to the late 2010s). Study-level background: An earlier analysis of approximately 640 of the donors reported 276 Gb of sequence data and 117 million unique TCR beta sequences from 150 million to 200 million T cells. Approximately 310 gigabases of sequencing data and about 92 million unique TCR sequences made up an early release that covered nearly 650 HLA-typed donors. Of the roughly 400 genotyped donors, roughly 80% were placed in the genetic ancestry cluster associated with self-reported Caucasian donors. The aim of the study was to test whether cataloging public T cell receptors could identify signatures of past pathogen exposure. The T cell repertoires of around 730 subjects were profiled by immunosequencing and related to cytomegalovirus serostatus. Along with the approximately 650-subject first cohort, a separate validation cohort of over a hundred different subjects was used. To predict cytomegalovirus infection status, the study combined high-throughput TCR immunosequencing, statistical association of individual TCRs with disease status, and machine learning. In a later analysis, previously published TCR beta repertoires from 550 to 700 donors were re-analyzed and high-resolution HLA genotyping was added so that TCR occurrence patterns could be studied. The later analysis used no new phenotypic data to find candidate immune exposures, relying instead on TCR beta sequences and their occurrence across donors. An earlier analysis of 587 of the donors applied high-throughput TCR beta sequencing to assess whether each TCR beta V gene segment acted as functional or pseudogenic. Donor age, sex, ethnicity and CMV serostatus were compiled alongside the repertoire data. A later genetic analysis used genome-wide SNP genotypes for about 55% of the 666 donors, treating that subset as a discovery cohort. Every repertoire in the discovery cohort had been generated on one and the same sequencing platform. Class I and class II HLA loci were covered by the typing at four-digit resolution. The number of typed donors differed by locus: roughly 629-630 for A, B, C, DRB1 and DQB1; approximately 540 for DQA1; 606 for DPA1; and roughly 470 for DPB1. About five DR-DQ haplotypes were treated as single units for association and clustering because of strong linkage in the cohort. Among a few hundred genotyped donors of the cohort, an average of 235,054 unique TCR beta nucleotide sequences were sequenced per donor, roughly 18% of them non-productive.

Comment on this clone: Its specific antigen is unknown. No base quality values were provided; no much bigger clone lies one nucleotide off.

Library construction relied on the immunoSEQ multiplex PCR assay. A mixture of 60 forward primers for TCR Vbeta segments and 13 reverse primers for TCR Jbeta segments was used in the multiplex PCR. The CDR3 region of rearranged TCR beta genes was amplified from genomic DNA with a multiplex PCR assay. Amplified TCR beta libraries were sequenced as 87-base-pair reads on the Illumina HiSeq System. The authors' analysis ran thus. In a later analysis, some 80 million unique TCR beta chains were counted across the approximately 670 repertoires, and roughly 11 million of these chains were shared by at least two donors. To remove PCR and sequencing errors, raw reads were error-corrected and collapsed into unique sequences using a nearest-neighbor algorithm that merged closely related sequences. To assign V, D and J gene segments, CDR3 sequences were aligned to IMGT reference sequences. For a sequence to be retained, a match of at least six nucleotides was required to both a V gene segment and a J gene segment. Rearrangements were classified as productive when the CDR3 lacked stop codons and remained in frame with V and J, and all other rearrangements were classified as non-productive. CDR3 was defined according to IMGT convention as the region running from the second conserved V-encoded cysteine to the conserved J-encoded phenylalanine. The earlier analysis of about 530 of the donors excluded any sequence lacking an unambiguous match to a single V gene segment. In an earlier analysis of approximately 590 of the donors, a V segment was called functional when productive rearrangements were above 56.7%, and segregating when the standard deviation between donors exceeded 5%. To diagnose cytomegalovirus status from the catalog of TCR beta chain sequences, a statistical classification framework was built. In a later analysis, V and J genes were assigned by comparing TCR nucleotide sequences against IMGT/GENE-DB human TR gene sequences. The TCRdist pipeline was used in a later analysis to assign CDR3 sequences and most-parsimonious VDJ recombination scenarios. In a later analysis, each TCR beta chain was defined by its CDR3 amino acid sequence together with its V-gene family, and reads without a unique V-gene family were excluded. In a later analysis, approximately 590 highly shared, low-generation-probability nucleotide sequences were removed to address suspected cross-contamination and a sequencing artifact. A later analysis calculated a clonal expansion index for each public chain from normalized within-repertoire ranks of inferred template counts. In a later analysis, generation probabilities were computed using a VDJ recombination model fitted to out-of-frame rearrangements, and the results were checked against IGoR. In a later analysis, TCR-TCR, TCR-HLA and TCR-CMV co-occurrence was scored with hypergeometric tests, and a repertoire-size bias correction was applied to TCR pairs. In a later analysis, false discovery rates were estimated by permuting HLA or CMV assignments 20 times. In a later analysis, co-occurring TCRs were grouped with DBSCAN, and TCRdist sequence similarity was added when clustering was performed within HLA-allele-positive subsets. Repertoires with fewer than 30,000 or more than 120,000 public chains, plus five repertoires with anomalous nucleotide sharing, were excluded from co-occurrence clustering. TCRdb limited this immuneACCESS table to in-frame rearrangements with V and J called. A share of clones is missing; checked studies link under half to unresolved V genes, and the rest is unexplained. V and J calls and clone size come straight from that table; D and trimming were deduced from the DNA. This sample is represented by about 150,000 clones; 60% to 85% of them were singletons. 3% of the sample is in the top ten clones.

In total, roughly 670 healthy bone marrow donors made up the cohort. At the time of sampling, all cohort members were nominally healthy, though unrecorded immune exposures were likely present. The donor tested CMV seropositive and was one of the 289 seropositive cohort members. A peripheral blood sample was provided by each donor, and peripheral blood mononuclear cells were used for TCR beta sequencing. Genomic DNA was extracted from the blood cell samples with the Qiagen DNeasy Blood Extraction Kit. In the germline V gene, CDR1 corresponds to SGHAT and CDR2 to FQNNGV. CDR3 length: 17 amino acids, cysteine to phenylalanine. Of the read, only the CDR3 DNA is kept; its 51 bases are in frame from base 1. Trimming takes 3 bases off V and 9 bases off J; junction bases not matched to a gene: 20. Broad study findings and their caveats: Sequencing depth was assumed to be roughly uniform across donors in the presence/absence analyses, though that assumption may not hold. The study listed around 160 TCR beta chains as associated with cytomegalovirus. Some IMGT-functional V segments, including TRBV6-2 and TRBV6-3, could not be told apart with the 87-base-pair reads, so those segments were excluded. According to the authors, the approach could potentially be generalized to other disease states and immunological phenotypes. CMV serostatus was the only immune exposure information available for the cohort. A further reported finding was that TCR beta sequences accurately predicted the HLA-A and HLA-B alleles for most subjects in the first cohort. In a later analysis, 15,000 to 20,000 TCR beta sequences were associated with specific HLA alleles at a false discovery rate of 0.05. In a later analysis, TCR association rates were found to vary across HLA loci, with the most associated TCRs seen for DRB1 alleles and the fewest for HLA-C alleles. Most CMV-associated TCR beta chains appeared to be HLA-restricted in a later analysis, and the HLA associations seemed to be driven largely by CMV exposure. In an earlier analysis of 450 to 750 of the donors, most TCR beta V segments appeared in productive rearrangements about 87% or about 30% of the time, broadly matching IMGT annotations. This cohort had only TCR beta chains sequenced, and the lack of alpha or paired-chain data limited which features could be detected. A cluster of highly shared sequence variants was judged likely to be a technical artifact of the sequencing pipeline. Assigning TCR associations to individual alleles was difficult when HLA alleles, especially DR and DQ, strongly co-occurred. Because counts were too low, about 15 rarely observed V segments, including chromosome 9 orphons, were left out of the earlier analysis of several hundred of the donors. Linkage disequilibrium might explain the correlated functional status among segregating V segments, but an unknown experimental factor could not be ruled out. While some public TCRs were present in many individuals, most TCR sequences turned up only very rarely across donors. In a later genetic analysis, fewer N-insertions in productive TCRs were reported among donors in an Asian-associated ancestry cluster than the roughly 700-donor mean. V-gene and J-gene trimming of TCR beta chains was associated with a missense DCLRE1C variant in a later genetic analysis, and the association was replicated in an independent cohort. Several of the top co-occurrence clusters appeared to be linked to parvovirus B19, influenza, CMV and Epstein-Barr virus, according to a later analysis. Because some donors lacked HLA typing at each locus, the association tests relied only on the typed subset. In a later analysis, HLA-associated TCR beta chains showed more clonal expansion and lower generation probabilities than non-associated chains that were equally common. The classifier was reported to diagnose cytomegalovirus status with high specificity and sensitivity in both the original cohort and the validation cohort. Three of the identified cytomegalovirus-associated TCR beta chains were confirmed in vitro to be specific for cytomegalovirus antigens.

This chain joins TRBV11-2 to TRBJ2-7; the central 7 bases match TRBD2. This clonotype was obtained from a man aged 40-49 years in good health and CMV-seropositive. What was sequenced was PBMCs. For the CDR3, the sequence is CASSFFEGGPLLFVQYF. The sequenced DNA: TGTGCCAGCAGCTTTTTCGAGGGAGGGCCTTTATTGTTTGTGCAGTACTTC.